A selection of T cell receptor beta chains follows, all from one sample in a study of T cells after yellow fever vaccination. TCRdb independently ran MiXCR on the 5' RACE reads; one entry per CDR3 protein. In the table there are about 200,000 distinct CDR3 sequences, approximately 3.3% of which are singletons. Sequenced here: CD4+ T cells sorted from PBMCs, sampled 10 days after the yellow fever booster vaccination. The source of these receptors is a man younger than 30 who received the YFV17D yellow fever vaccine. Each CDR3 is given with its conserved first and last residue. D genes are given only for firm matches. Clone size is stated in some rows and not others, as once, few, many or a class when expanded.

d_gene,v_gene,abundance,j_gene,CDR3aa,CDR3nt
-,TRBV12-3/TRBV12-4,many,TRBJ1-5,CASSTWTAQPQHF,TGTGCCAGCAGCACCTGGACAGCCCAGCCCCAGCATTTT
-,TRBV6-6,few,TRBJ2-5,CASSYSNRGETQYF,TGTGCCAGCAGTTACTCGAATCGAGGAGAGACCCAGTACTTC
-,TRBV3-1,-,TRBJ1-4,CASSQSEGTNEKLFF,TGTGCCAGCAGCCAGTCTGAGGGCACTAATGAAAAACTGTTTTTT
-,TRBV5-1,many,TRBJ2-3,CASSLEASDTQYF,TGCGCCAGCAGCTTGGAGGCCTCAGATACGCAGTATTTT
-,TRBV6-5,many,TRBJ1-2,CASSYRAYTF,TGTGCCAGCAGTTACCGGGCCTACACCTTC
-,TRBV5-1,many,TRBJ2-3,CASSLFGQSSTDTQYF,TGCGCCAGCAGCTTGTTCGGACAGTCTAGCACAGATACGCAGTATTTT
TRBD2,TRBV18,many,TRBJ2-1,CASSRGTSGDNEQFF,TGTGCCAGCTCACGGGGGACTAGCGGGGACAATGAGCAGTTCTTC
TRBD1,TRBV6-6,few,TRBJ1-1,CASKKGTGSLNTEAFF,TGTGCCAGCAAGAAAGGGACAGGGAGTTTGAACACTGAAGCTTTCTTT
-,TRBV12-3/TRBV12-4,many,TRBJ1-5,CASSFSRRNQPQHF,TGTGCCAGCAGTTTCTCGAGACGGAATCAGCCCCAGCATTTT
TRBD2,TRBV6-2/TRBV6-3,many,TRBJ2-5,CASRRLAGGPRETQYF,TGTGCCAGCAGGAGACTAGCGGGGGGGCCGCGGGAGACCCAGTACTTC
-,TRBV3-1,many,TRBJ2-2,CASSQDVPGALGTGELFF,TGTGCCAGCAGCCAAGATGTTCCGGGGGCGCTGGGCACCGGGGAGCTGTTTTTT
TRBD1,TRBV4-3,many,TRBJ2-3,CASSQRGGRESSDTQYF,TGCGCCAGCAGCCAACGAGGGGGCAGGGAGTCGTCAGATACGCAGTATTTT
-,TRBV10-3,many,TRBJ1-1,CAIAEGREAFF,TGTGCCATAGCCGAGGGTCGAGAAGCTTTCTTT
-,TRBV20-1,-,TRBJ1-5,CSARRGNQPQHF,TGCAGTGCTAGGCGGGGCAATCAGCCCCAGCATTTT
-,TRBV7-2,many,TRBJ2-3,CASSLDRQPTDTQYF,TGTGCCAGCAGCTTAGACAGGCAGCCGACAGATACGCAGTATTTT
-,TRBV7-2,many,TRBJ1-4,CASRYTGSSNEKLFF,TGTGCCAGCAGATACACCGGGTCCTCTAATGAAAAACTGTTTTTT
-,TRBV20-1,few,TRBJ2-3,CSEGFRGTDTQYF,TGCAGTGAGGGGTTTCGGGGCACAGATACGCAGTATTTT
TRBD1,TRBV10-3,-,TRBJ2-5,CAISAPTGSSKTQYF,TGTGCCATCAGTGCCCCGACAGGGAGTTCTAAGACCCAGTACTTC
-,TRBV28,many,TRBJ2-2,CASSFRTGELFF,TGTGCCAGCAGTTTTCGTACCGGGGAGCTGTTTTTT
-,TRBV5-1,many,TRBJ2-7,CASSLSGDRPPYEQYF,TGCGCCAGCAGCCTGTCAGGGGATCGGCCCCCCTACGAGCAGTACTTC
TRBD1,TRBV5-1,many,TRBJ1-6,CASSVGQPNSPLHF,TGCGCCAGCAGCGTGGGACAGCCTAATTCACCCCTCCACTTT
-,TRBV7-2,many,TRBJ2-5,CASSFSGVETQYF,TGTGCCAGCAGCTTTTCAGGGGTGGAGACCCAGTACTTC
-,TRBV20-1,many,TRBJ2-7,CSVSTGNYEQYF,TGCAGTGTATCGACCGGGAATTACGAGCAGTACTTC
-,TRBV7-2,many,TRBJ1-5,CASSLEQLSNQPQHF,TGTGCCAGCAGCTTAGAACAGCTTAGCAATCAGCCCCAGCATTTT
TRBD2,TRBV7-9,-,TRBJ2-1,CASSLLAGDNEQFF,TGTGCCAGCAGCCTCTTAGCGGGGGACAATGAGCAGTTCTTC
-,TRBV6-4,many,TRBJ2-2,CASSDRAAAGELFF,TGTGCCAGCAGTGACAGGGCGGCTGCCGGGGAGCTGTTTTTT
-,TRBV7-2,few,TRBJ1-2,CASSPAGPNYGYTF,TGTGCCAGCAGTCCCGCGGGGCCGAACTATGGCTACACCTTC
-,TRBV7-2,many,TRBJ1-5,CASSPRINQPQHF,TGTGCCAGCAGCCCCCGCATTAATCAGCCCCAGCATTTT
TRBD2,TRBV4-1,few,TRBJ2-3,CASSQDEPSGGAQDTQYF,TGCGCCAGCAGCCAAGATGAACCTAGCGGGGGGGCCCAGGATACGCAGTATTTT
-,TRBV4-1,many,TRBJ1-2,CASSHGDIFQGYTF,TGCGCCAGCAGCCACGGCGACATCTTCCAGGGCTACACCTTC
-,TRBV7-9,many,TRBJ2-1,CASSLRSEQFF,TGTGCCAGCAGCTTGAGGAGTGAGCAGTTCTTC
TRBD1,TRBV5-1,many,TRBJ1-1,CASRQGANTEAFF,TGCGCCAGCCGACAGGGGGCGAACACTGAAGCTTTCTTT
TRBD1,TRBV7-2,many,TRBJ1-2,CASSLRDRGRDGYTF,TGTGCCAGCAGCTTAAGGGACAGGGGGCGAGATGGCTACACCTTC
-,TRBV24-1,many,TRBJ2-5,CATSDWTAETQYF,TGTGCCACCAGTGATTGGACAGCAGAGACCCAGTACTTC
-,TRBV11-2,many,TRBJ2-2,CASSATRRGMWMGELFF,TGTGCCAGCAGCGCGACGCGCCGAGGGATGTGGATGGGGGAGCTGTTTTTT
-,TRBV3-1,many,TRBJ1-6,CASSQGAGGGDSPLHF,TGTGCCAGCAGCCAAGGGGCCGGCGGGGGCGATTCACCCCTCCACTTT
-,TRBV5-1,few,TRBJ2-6,CASSDLSGANVLTF,TGCGCCAGCAGTGACCTATCTGGGGCCAACGTCCTGACTTTC
-,TRBV7-8,many,TRBJ2-2,CASSLGILNTGELFF,TGTGCCAGCAGCTTAGGGATCTTAAACACCGGGGAGCTGTTTTTT
-,TRBV5-1,many,TRBJ2-5,CASSRGILRETQYF,TGCGCCAGCAGCCGCGGGATCCTTAGGGAGACCCAGTACTTC
-,TRBV29-1,many,TRBJ2-3,CSVEVRQISTDTQYF,TGCAGCGTTGAAGTTCGACAGATAAGCACAGATACGCAGTATTTT
-,TRBV12-3/TRBV12-4,-,TRBJ2-5,CASSLVDRSGTQYF,TGTGCCAGCAGTTTAGTTGACAGATCAGGGACCCAGTACTTC
-,TRBV5-1,few,TRBJ1-4,CASSFFRGNEKLFF,TGCGCCAGCAGCTTCTTCAGGGGTAATGAAAAACTGTTTTTT
TRBD2,TRBV15,many,TRBJ2-3,CATRAAGTSGGASTDTQYF,TGTGCCACCAGGGCGGCCGGGACTAGCGGGGGGGCCAGCACAGATACGCAGTATTTT
-,TRBV12-3/TRBV12-4,many,TRBJ1-6,CASRPGRPTSPLHF,TGTGCCAGCAGACCCGGTCGTCCCACCTCACCCCTCCACTTT
-,TRBV30,few,TRBJ2-5,CAWGDNPEPQYF,TGTGCCTGGGGGGACAACCCGGAGCCCCAGTACTTC
TRBD1,TRBV7-2,-,TRBJ2-5,CASSFGTAQETQYF,TGTGCCAGCAGCTTTGGGACAGCACAAGAGACCCAGTACTTC
-,TRBV7-8,-,TRBJ1-2,CASSKERIQPSVAGYTF,TGTGCCAGCAGCAAGGAAAGGATACAGCCGTCAGTTGCTGGCTACACCTTC
TRBD1,TRBV7-6,few,TRBJ1-5,CASSSGQGANQPQHF,TGTGCCAGCAGCTCCGGACAGGGTGCCAATCAGCCCCAGCATTTT
-,TRBV25-1,-,TRBJ1-2,CASSGGYGYTF,TGTGCCAGCAGTGGAGGTTACGGCTACACCTTC
TRBD2,TRBV29-1,few,TRBJ2-5,CSVDRGRGKETQYF,TGCAGCGTTGACCGTGGGAGGGGAAAAGAGACCCAGTACTTC
-,TRBV5-8,many,TRBJ2-7,CASSLYGNVQQYF,TGTGCCAGCAGCTTATACGGGAATGTGCAGCAGTACTTC
-,TRBV6-1,many,TRBJ1-5,CASSDGFGDLQPQHF,TGTGCCAGCAGTGACGGTTTTGGGGATCTTCAGCCCCAGCATTTT